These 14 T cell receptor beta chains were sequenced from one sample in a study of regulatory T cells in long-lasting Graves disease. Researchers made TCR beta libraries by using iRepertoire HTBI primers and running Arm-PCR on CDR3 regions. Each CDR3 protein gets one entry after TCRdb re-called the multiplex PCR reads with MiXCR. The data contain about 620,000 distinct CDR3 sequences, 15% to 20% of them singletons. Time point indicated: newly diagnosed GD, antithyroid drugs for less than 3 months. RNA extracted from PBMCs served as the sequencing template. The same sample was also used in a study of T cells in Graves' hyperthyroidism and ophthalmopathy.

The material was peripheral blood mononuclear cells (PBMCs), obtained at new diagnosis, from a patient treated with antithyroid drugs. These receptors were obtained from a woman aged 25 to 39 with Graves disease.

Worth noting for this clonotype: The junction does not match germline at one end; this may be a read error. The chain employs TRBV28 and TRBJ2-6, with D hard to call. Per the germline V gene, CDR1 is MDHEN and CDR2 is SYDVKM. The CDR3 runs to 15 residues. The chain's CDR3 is CASSLWISGANVLTF. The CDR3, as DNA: TGTGCCAGCAGCTTATGGATCTCTGGGGCCAACGTCCTGACTTTC.

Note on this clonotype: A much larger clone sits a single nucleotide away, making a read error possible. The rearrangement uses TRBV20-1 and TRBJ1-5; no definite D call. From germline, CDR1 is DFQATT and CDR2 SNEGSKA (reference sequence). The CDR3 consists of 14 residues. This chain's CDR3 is CSARDSRSNQPQNF. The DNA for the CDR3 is TGCAGTGCTAGAGACAGTCGGAGCAATCAGCCCCAGAATTTT.

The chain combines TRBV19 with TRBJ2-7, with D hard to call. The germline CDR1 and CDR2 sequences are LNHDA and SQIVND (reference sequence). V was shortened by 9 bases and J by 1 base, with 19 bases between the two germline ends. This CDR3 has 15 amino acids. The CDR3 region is CASGSRGTKSYEQYF. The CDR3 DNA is TGTGCCAGCGGGTCCCGTGGCACCAAATCCTACGAGCAGTACTTC. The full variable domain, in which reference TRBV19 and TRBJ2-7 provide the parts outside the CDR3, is DGGITQSPKYLFRKEGQNVTLSCEQNLNHDAMYWYRQDPGQGLRLIYYSQIVNDFQKGDIAEGYSVSREKKESFPLTVTSAQKNPTAFYLCASGSRGTKSYEQYFGPGTRLTVT.

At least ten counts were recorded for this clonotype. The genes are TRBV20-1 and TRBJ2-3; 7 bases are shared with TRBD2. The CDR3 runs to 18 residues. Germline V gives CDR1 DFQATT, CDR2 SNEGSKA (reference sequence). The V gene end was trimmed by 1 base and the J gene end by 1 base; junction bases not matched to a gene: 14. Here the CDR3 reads CSARVGLAAHLGTDTQYF. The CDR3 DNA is TGCAGTGCTAGAGTCGGCCTAGCGGCCCACCTGGGCACAGATACGCAGTATTTT.

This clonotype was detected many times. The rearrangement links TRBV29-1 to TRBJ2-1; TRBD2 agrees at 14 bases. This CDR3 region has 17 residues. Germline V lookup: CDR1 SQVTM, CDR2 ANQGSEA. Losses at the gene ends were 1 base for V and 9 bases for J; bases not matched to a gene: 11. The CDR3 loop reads CSVEGGETSGRAGEQFF. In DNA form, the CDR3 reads TGCAGCGTTGAAGGAGGGGAGACTAGCGGGAGGGCCGGTGAGCAGTTCTTC.

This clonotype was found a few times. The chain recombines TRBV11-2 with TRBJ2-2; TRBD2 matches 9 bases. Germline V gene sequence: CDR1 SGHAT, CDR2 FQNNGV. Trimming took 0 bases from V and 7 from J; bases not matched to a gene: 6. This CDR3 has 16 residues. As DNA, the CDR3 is TGTGCCAGCAGCTTAGATCCGGGACTAGCCGGCGGGGAGCTGTTTTTT. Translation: CASSLDPGLAGGELFF.

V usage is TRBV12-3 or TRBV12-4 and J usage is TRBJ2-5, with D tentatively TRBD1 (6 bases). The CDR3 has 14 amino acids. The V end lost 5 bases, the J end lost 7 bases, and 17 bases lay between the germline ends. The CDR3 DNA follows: TGTGCCAGCAGTCTCTGGACAGACTGGGGGACCCAGTACTTC. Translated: CASSLWTDWGTQYF.

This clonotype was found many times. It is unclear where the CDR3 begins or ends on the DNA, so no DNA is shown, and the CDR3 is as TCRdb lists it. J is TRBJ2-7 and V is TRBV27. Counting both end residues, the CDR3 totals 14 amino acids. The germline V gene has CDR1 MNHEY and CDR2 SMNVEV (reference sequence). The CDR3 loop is CASSSSGNAYEQYF.

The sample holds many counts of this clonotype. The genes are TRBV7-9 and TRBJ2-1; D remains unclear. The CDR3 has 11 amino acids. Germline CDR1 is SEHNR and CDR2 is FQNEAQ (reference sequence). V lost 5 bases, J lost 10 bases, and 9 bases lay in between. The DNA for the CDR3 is TGTGCCAGCAGCCGTTTTGGGGAGCAGTTCTTC. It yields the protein CASSRFGEQFF.

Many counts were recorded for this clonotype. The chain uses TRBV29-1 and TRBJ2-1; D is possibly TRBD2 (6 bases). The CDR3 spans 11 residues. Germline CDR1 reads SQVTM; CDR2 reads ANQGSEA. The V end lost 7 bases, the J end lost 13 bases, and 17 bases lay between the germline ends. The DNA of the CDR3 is TGCAGCGCGGTCCTTGGGAGGACTCAGTTCTTC. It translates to CSAVLGRTQFF.

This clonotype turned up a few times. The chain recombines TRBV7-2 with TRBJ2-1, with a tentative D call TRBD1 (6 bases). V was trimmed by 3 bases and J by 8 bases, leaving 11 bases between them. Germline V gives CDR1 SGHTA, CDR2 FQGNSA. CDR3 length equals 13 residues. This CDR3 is CASSFSRGDEQFF. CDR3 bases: TGTGCCAGCAGCTTTTCCAGGGGTGATGAGCAGTTCTTC.

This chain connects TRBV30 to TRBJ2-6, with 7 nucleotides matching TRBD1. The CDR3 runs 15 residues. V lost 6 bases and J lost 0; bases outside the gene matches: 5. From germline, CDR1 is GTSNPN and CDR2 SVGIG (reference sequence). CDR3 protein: CACTGAYSGANVLTF. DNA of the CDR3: TGTGCCTGCACAGGGGCGTACTCTGGGGCCAACGTCCTGACTTTC. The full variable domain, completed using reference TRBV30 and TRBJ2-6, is SQTIHQWPATLVQPVGSPLSLECTVEGTSNPNLYWYRQAAGRGLQLLFYSVGIGQISSEVPQNLSASRPQDRQFILSSKKLLLSDSGFYLCACTGAYSGANVLTFGAGSRLTVL.

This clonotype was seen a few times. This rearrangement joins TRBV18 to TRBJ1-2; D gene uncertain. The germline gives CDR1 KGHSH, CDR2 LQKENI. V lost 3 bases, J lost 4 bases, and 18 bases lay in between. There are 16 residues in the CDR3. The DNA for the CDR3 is TGTGCCAGCTCACCCCCGAATGAGATGAGGACCTATGGCTACACCTTC. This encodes CASSPPNEMRTYGYTF.

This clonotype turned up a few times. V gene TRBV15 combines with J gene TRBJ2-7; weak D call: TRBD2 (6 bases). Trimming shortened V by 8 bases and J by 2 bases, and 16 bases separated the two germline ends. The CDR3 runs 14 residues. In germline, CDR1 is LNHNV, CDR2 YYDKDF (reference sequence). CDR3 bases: TGTGCCACCTCCAGGTCGGAGGGAACCTACGAGCAGTACTTC. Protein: CATSRSEGTYEQYF.